This T cell receptor (beta chain) emerged from a study of cytomegalovirus exposure and HLA in healthy donors. At the level of the study: HLA-typed donors were the source of 90 million or so unique TCRs, which an early data release held.

The CDR3 runs to 17 residues. Per the germline V gene, CDR1 is KGHSH and CDR2 is LQKENI. V lost 3 bases to trimming and J lost 3 bases; unmatched junction nucleotides: 7. Remarks on this clone: What it binds is unknown.

PCR primers comprised 60 Vbeta and 13 Jbeta primers. The table came from immunoSEQ multiplex PCR; TCRdb's copy has only in-frame clones and leaves some out. The sample has over 110,000 clones; approximately 80% are singletons. Regarding the study as a whole: The study found most TCR sequences rare, yet found some public TCRs in many donors. The authors later found most CMV-associated TCR beta chains appeared HLA-restricted. Among the CMV-associated chains, a few were confirmed in vitro as specific for CMV antigens.

The sequence came from a woman younger than 30 in good health and CMV-seropositive. Sequencing used PBMCs. The chain employs TRBV18 and TRBJ1-6, with 8 bases lining up with TRBD1. The CDR3 is CASSPVATGGYNSPLHF. CDR3 DNA: TGTGCCAGCTCACCGGTCGCTACAGGGGGCTATAATTCACCCCTCCACTTT.